The clone carrying this T cell receptor beta chain has only a few counts. The target antigen is unknown. The germline V gene encodes CDR1 SEHNR and CDR2 FQNEAQ (reference sequence). This CDR3 is built from 12 residues. Between the trimmed V and J ends, which lost 2 bases and 4 bases, there was a span of 5 bases. The assay was immunoSEQ multiplex PCR, and TCRdb's table has in-frame clones only and misses some. The table records some 48,000 clones, roughly 78% of them present only once. The sort gate was single viable CD3+CD4+CD8-CD45RO+ cells for memory CD4+ T cells. The data were obtained in a study of memory CD4+ T cells and cytomegalovirus serostatus. Study findings and constraints: Repertoires predicted CMV serostatus with median bootstrapped AUC of about 0.96. CD4+ memory repertoires contained about 40% of the roughly 160 reported CMV TCRbeta sequences.

The sequencing input was memory CD4+ T cells from blood. This chain connects TRBV7-9 to TRBJ1-2; no reliable D call. The receptor was derived from an adult in good health and CMV-seronegative. The CDR3 DNA sequence: TGTGCCAGCAGCTTAAGGGCCTATGGCTACACCTTC. Protein product: CASSLRAYGYTF.